One sample yielded the 12 T cell receptor beta chains listed below, sequenced in a study of beta chain features in type 1 diabetes. The study reverse transcribed the entire isolated RNA, so it sequenced expressed TCRB transcripts. TCRdb keeps only in-frame clones here, not all; method: immunoSEQ multiplex PCR. This table holds about 240,000 clones, around 26% found once. The sequenced sample was central memory CD4+ T cells from blood. Receptor source: a man aged 30-40 years in good health.

The chain combines TRBV27 with TRBJ2-1; 9 nucleotides match TRBD1. The J segment lost 2 bases and the V segment lost 3 bases, leaving 5 bases of the junction unmatched. The CDR3 runs to 16 residues. The germline V gene has CDR1 MNHEY and CDR2 SMNVEV (reference sequence). The CDR3 protein is CASSFHGTGTYNEQFF. CDR3 nucleotides: TGTGCCAGCAGTTTCCACGGGACAGGGACCTACAATGAGCAGTTCTTC.

The V and J genes are TRBV4-3 and TRBJ2-1, with D perhaps matching TRBD1 or TRBD2 (5 bases each). Germline CDR1 LGHNA, CDR2 YSLEER. V shed 1 base and J shed 5 bases, with 12 bases lying between them. This CDR3 region has 15 residues. CDR3 sequence (DNA): TGCGCCAGCAGCCAAGTAAGGTTGGGGGACAATGAGCAGTTCTTC. Its protein is CASSQVRLGDNEQFF.

This chain links TRBV15 with TRBJ2-3, with D possibly TRBD2 on 6 matching bases. V dropped 1 base and J dropped 6 bases, with 14 bases sitting between them. The CDR3 covers 15 residues. CDR1 is LNHNV and CDR2 is YYDKDF in the germline V gene (reference sequence). CDR3: CATSRGDSGVDTQYF. Written as DNA, the CDR3 is TGTGCCACCAGCAGAGGGGACTCTGGGGTGGATACGCAGTATTTT.

The table lists this clone with a few counts. The V and J genes are TRBV5-4 and TRBJ2-1; TRBD1 matches at 9 bases. Germline CDR1 reads SGHNT; CDR2 reads YYREEE (reference sequence). J gave up 1 base and V 4 bases, and 6 bases lay outside the gene matches. The length of the CDR3 is 16 residues. The CDR3 here is CASSTSGQGSYNEQFF. The DNA for the CDR3 is TGTGCCAGCAGCACATCGGGACAGGGATCCTACAATGAGCAGTTCTTC. The full variable domain, its missing parts supplied by reference TRBV5-4 and TRBJ2-1, is ETGVTQSPTHLIKTRGQQVTLRCSSQSGHNTVSWYQQALGQGPQFIFQYYREEENGRGNFPPRFSGLQFPNYSSELNVNALELDDSALYLCASSTSGQGSYNEQFFGPGTRLTVL.

The V gene is TRBV7-9, the J gene TRBJ2-3; 7 bases fit TRBD2. The germline gives CDR1 SEHNR, CDR2 FQNEAQ (reference sequence). The CDR3 covers 14 residues. Germline trimming cut 2 bases from V and 5 bases from J; bases unmatched to any gene: 4. The CDR3 DNA reads TGTGCCAGCAGCTTAAAGGGGACTATAGATACGCAGTATTTT. Residues: CASSLKGTIDTQYF.

On this clone itself: This clone may be a read error of a much larger clone one base away. The J gene is TRBJ2-5, the V gene TRBV11-2, with D uncertain. The V and J ends lost 3 bases and 1 base respectively, with 0 bases between them. CDR3 length equals 11 residues. The germline CDR1 and CDR2 sequences are SGHAT and FQNNGV. CDR3 residues: CASSFQETQYF. The CDR3 bases are TGTGCCAGCAGCTTCCAAGAGACCCAGTACTTC.

The chain combines TRBV5-1 with TRBJ2-2; D remains ambiguous. Trimming removed 3 bases from V and 5 bases from J, with 17 bases in between. From germline, CDR1 is SGHRS and CDR2 YFSETQ. This CDR3 spans 16 amino acids. The CDR3 sequence is CASSWQDRQRTGELFF. As DNA, the CDR3 is TGCGCCAGCAGCTGGCAGGACCGCCAACGGACCGGGGAGCTGTTTTTT.

The genes are TRBV28 and TRBJ1-2, with a weak D call TRBD1 (5 bases). Germline V gene lookup returns CDR1 MDHEN and CDR2 SYDVKM. This CDR3 comprises 12 residues. Trimming removed 3 bases from V and 3 bases from J, with 5 bases in between. For the CDR3, the DNA is TGTGCCAGCAGTTTCAGGGACTATGGCTACACCTTC. Amino acids: CASSFRDYGYTF.

The chain links TRBV5-4 to TRBJ1-1; D ambiguous. The CDR3 covers 15 residues. Trimming removed 0 bases from V and 1 base from J, with 10 bases in between. From germline, CDR1 is SGHNT and CDR2 YYREEE (reference sequence). For the CDR3, the DNA is TGTGCCAGCAGCTTGGAAAGATCCGGGAACACTGAAGCTTTCTTT. This sequence encodes CASSLERSGNTEAFF.

This clone has just a few counts. The rearrangement uses TRBV30 and TRBJ1-1; D possibly corresponds to TRBD1 (6 bases). This CDR3 has 16 amino acids. The V end lost 3 bases, the J end lost 1 base, and 18 bases lay between the germline ends. Germline CDR1 and CDR2: GTSNPN and SVGIG (reference sequence). The CDR3 loop is CAWRTTRQGKNTEAFF. Written as DNA, the CDR3 is TGTGCCTGGAGAACAACAAGGCAGGGGAAGAACACTGAAGCTTTCTTT.

The chain uses TRBV6-7 and TRBJ2-3; the D is unclear. TRBV6-7 is annotated as an ORF whose role is uncertain. This CDR3 has 19 amino acids. Between the trimmed V and J ends, which lost 0 bases and 5 bases, there was a span of 24 bases. The CDR3 DNA follows: TGTGCCAGCAGTTACTCGAATTTAGGAAGCGTGGGCGTGGGAGATACGCAGTATTTT. Protein product: CASSYSNLGSVGVGDTQYF.

The V and J genes are TRBV28 and TRBJ2-7, with TRBD1 matching over 9 bases. Germline-derived CDR1 and CDR2 are MDHEN and SYDVKM. The CDR3 covers 16 residues. V trimming: 2 bases; J trimming: 6 bases; junction bases outside the gene matches: 11. CDR3 bases: TGTGCCAGCAGTTTAATCAGGGGGACAGGGAGAGGCGAGCAGTACTTC. It yields the protein CASSLIRGTGRGEQYF.